Presented here are 31 T cell receptor beta chains from one specimen sequenced in a study of cytomegalovirus exposure and HLA in healthy donors. Amplification used 60 Vbeta primers and 13 Jbeta primers. The repertoire was sequenced with immunoSEQ multiplex PCR; TCRdb's copy has only in-frame clones and lacks some. This sample has around 150,000 clones, with 80% to 90% found just once. Sequencing was done on a sample of PBMCs. The receptors originated from a woman in her twenties or thirties in good health and CMV-seropositive.

Here the CDR3 reads CASSLLAGRGETQYF. The CDR3 DNA follows: TGTGCCAGCAGTCTACTAGCGGGGAGGGGGGAGACCCAGTACTTC. This sequence joins TRBV6-5 and TRBJ2-5; 10 bases agree with TRBD2. CDR3 size: 15 residues. Germline loops: CDR1 MNHEY, CDR2 SVGAGI. The J segment lost 5 bases and the V segment lost 5 bases, leaving 8 bases of the junction unmatched.

The rearrangement links TRBV18 to TRBJ1-3; a weak D match, TRBD1 (5 bases). Germline-derived CDR1 and CDR2 are KGHSH and LQKENI. This CDR3 is built from 15 residues. Deletions cut 3 bases from V and 4 bases from J, with 13 bases between. CDR3 sequence: CASSPFQGSGNTIYF. CDR3 DNA: TGTGCCAGCTCACCCTTCCAGGGCTCCGGAAACACCATATATTTT.

The chain uses TRBV2 and TRBJ2-3; D is possibly TRBD1 (5 bases). Trimming removed 7 bases from V and 2 bases from J, with 10 bases in between. This CDR3 is built from 13 residues. Germline V gene lookup returns CDR1 SNHLY and CDR2 FYNNEI. CDR3 nucleotide sequence: TGTGCCAGCAATGGGGCGGACACAGATACGCAGTATTTT. Its translation: CASNGADTDTQYF.

This clone was counted only a few times. The J gene is TRBJ1-6, the V gene TRBV18, with D possibly TRBD1 on 6 matching bases. From germline, CDR1 is KGHSH and CDR2 LQKENI. The CDR3 consists of 15 residues. The V end lost 4 bases, the J end lost 5 bases, and 12 bases lay between the germline ends. The CDR3 nucleotides read TGTGCCAGCTCACAAAGACAGGATCATAATTCACCCCTCCACTTT. As protein: CASSQRQDHNSPLHF.

This clone has only one observation. At one of its ends the junction is not consistent with the germline gene, which may arise from a read error. The CDR3: CTSSLVGPSGSYEQYF. CDR3 coding DNA: TGTACCAGCAGCTTGGTTGGTCCTAGCGGGAGTTACGAGCAGTACTTC. V gene TRBV5-6 combines with J gene TRBJ2-7; 10 nucleotides line up with TRBD2. The germline gives CDR1 SGHDT, CDR2 YYEEEE. This CDR3 region has 16 residues.

The chain links TRBV19 to TRBJ1-1; a weak D match, TRBD1 (6 bases). This CDR3 region has 14 residues. Trimming pared 10 bases from V and 5 bases from J, leaving 20 bases between. Germline-derived CDR1 and CDR2 are LNHDA and SQIVND (reference sequence). CDR3 nucleotides: TGTGCCACCAGCTACTACGGGGGGCGGACTGAAGCTTTCTTT. Translating it yields CATSYYGGRTEAFF.

The chain couples TRBV25-1 to TRBJ1-5; perhaps TRBD1 as D (5 bases). V lost 4 bases, J lost 5 bases, and 12 bases lay in between. Germline V gene data show CDR1 as MGHDK and CDR2 as SYGVNS. The CDR3 has 14 residues. The CDR3 region has the DNA TGTGCCAGCAGTGTGGGGACTGACTATCAGCCCCAGCATTTT. Translating it yields CASSVGTDYQPQHF.

CDR3 amino acids: CASSIQLFNEQFF. The CDR3 bases are TGTGCCAGTAGTATACAACTATTCAATGAGCAGTTCTTC. The V and J genes are TRBV19 and TRBJ2-1, with no clear D. Germline CDR1 reads LNHDA; CDR2 reads SQIVND (reference sequence). There are 13 residues in the CDR3. Trimming took 2 bases from V and 6 from J, leaving 8 bases between them.

The CDR3 loop is CASQRSRAGTGELFF. CDR3 in DNA: TGCGCCAGCCAAAGGAGCAGGGCGGGGACCGGGGAGCTGTTTTTT. The chain joins TRBV4-3 to TRBJ2-2, with D perhaps matching TRBD2 (6 bases). Trimming left V 8 bases short and J 5 bases short, with 18 bases between. Germline V gene data show CDR1 as LGHNA and CDR2 as YSLEER. The CDR3 has 15 amino acids.

The chain carries TRBV10-3 and TRBJ2-3; a possible D gene is TRBD2 (6 bases). The CDR3 runs to 15 residues. Trimming took 2 bases from V and 3 from J, leaving 12 bases between them. The germline V gene encodes CDR1 ENHRY and CDR2 SYGVKD. The CDR3 here is CAISESLGGTDTQYF. The CDR3 DNA reads as TGTGCCATCAGTGAGAGTCTCGGGGGTACAGATACGCAGTATTTT.

The V gene is TRBV15, the J gene TRBJ2-5; 9 nucleotides line up with TRBD1. The DNA end is more similar to TRBJ2-7, so the J call may be wrong. The CDR3 sequence is 15 residues long. CDR1 and CDR2 (germline): LNHNV, YYDKDF (reference sequence). The DNA of the CDR3 is TGTGCCACCAGCAGGGGGACAGGGAGCTCCTACGAGCAGTACTTC. Translating gives CATSRGTGSSYEQYF.

This clone has a handful of counts. The chain is built from TRBV18 and TRBJ2-4, with a weak D call TRBD1 (6 bases). The CDR3 runs to 15 residues. Per germline, CDR1 KGHSH and CDR2 LQKENI. V lost 6 bases and J lost 5, with 17 bases in between. Written as DNA, the CDR3 is TGTGCCAGCTCGCAAAGTCTGGGACACGAAAACATTCAGTACTTC. It codes for CASSQSLGHENIQYF. The full variable domain, rest sourced from reference TRBV18 and TRBJ2-4, is NAGVMQNPRHLVRRRGQEARLRCSPMKGHSHVYWYRQLPEEGLKFMVYLQKENIIDESGMPKERFSAEFPKEGPSILRIQQVVRGDSAAYFCASSQSLGHENIQYFGAGTRLSVL.

The chain combines TRBV5-6 with TRBJ2-1, with 9 bases fitting TRBD2. The CDR3 sequence is 15 residues long. The germline CDR1 and CDR2 sequences are SGHDT and YYEEEE. J was trimmed by 2 bases and V by 2 bases; bases with no gene match: 2. The CDR3 reads CASSFRLAAYNEQFF. The CDR3 DNA sequence: TGTGCCAGCAGCTTCCGACTAGCGGCCTACAATGAGCAGTTCTTC.

This sequence joins TRBV13 and TRBJ1-2, with 7 bases that match TRBD1. Germline V lookup: CDR1 PRHDT, CDR2 FYEKMQ (reference sequence). Trimming at V came to 3 bases and at J to 12 bases, leaving 7 bases not matched to a gene. This CDR3 region has 12 residues. Written as DNA, the CDR3 is TGTGCCAGCAGCTTCGTCGGACAGGAGGACACCTTC. This gives the protein CASSFVGQEDTF.

This chain joins TRBV19 and TRBJ1-2, with 9 bases lining up with TRBD1. Trimming at V came to 3 bases and at J to 3 bases, leaving 5 bases not matched to a gene. The CDR3 runs 15 residues. CDR1 is LNHDA, CDR2 SQIVND, per germline (reference sequence). The CDR3 is CASSMGDRVHYGYTF. The CDR3 coding sequence is TGTGCCAGTAGTATGGGGGACAGGGTCCACTATGGCTACACCTTC.

The V and J genes are TRBV5-4 and TRBJ1-1; perhaps TRBD1 as D (6 bases). The V end lost 3 bases, the J end lost 4 bases, and 22 bases lay between the germline ends. The CDR3 consists of 17 residues. CDR1 and CDR2 from the germline V gene are SGHNT and YYREEE (reference sequence). CDR3 in DNA: TGTGCCAGCAGCTCTGGAGGGGGGGGCGGGTTTGGCACTGAAGCTTTCTTT. Translating gives CASSSGGGGGFGTEAFF. The full variable domain, completed using reference TRBV5-4 and TRBJ1-1, is ETGVTQSPTHLIKTRGQQVTLRCSSQSGHNTVSWYQQALGQGPQFIFQYYREEENGRGNFPPRFSGLQFPNYSSELNVNALELDDSALYLCASSSGGGGGFGTEAFFGQGTRLTVV.

This clone was recorded only once. The chain carries TRBV4-3 and TRBJ1-3; D remains ambiguous. CDR3 size: 16 residues. The V end lost 4 bases, the J end lost 3 bases, and 16 bases lay between the germline ends. Per germline, CDR1 LGHNA and CDR2 YSLEER. The CDR3, as DNA: TGCGCCAGCAGCCCGGGAAGGAGGTTCCTTGGAAACACCATATATTTT. Protein sequence: CASSPGRRFLGNTIYF.

The genes are TRBV4-3 and TRBJ2-5, with TRBD2 matching 8 bases. CDR3 length: 16 amino acids. V was pared by 2 bases and J by 5 bases, with 10 bases of the junction left unmatched. CDR1 is LGHNA, CDR2 YSLEER, per germline. CDR3 nucleotide sequence: TGCGCCAGCAGCCAACGAACGGGACTAGTGGCGGAGACCCAGTACTTC. Translated: CASSQRTGLVAETQYF.

This clone was observed a single time. The rearrangement uses TRBV4-3 and TRBJ2-2; 8 nucleotides line up with TRBD1. Trimming removed 0 bases from V and 6 bases from J; junction bases left unmatched: 12. CDR3 length equals 18 residues. Germline V gives CDR1 LGHNA, CDR2 YSLEER. CDR3 nucleotide sequence: TGCGCCAGCAGCCAAGATAAAACCGGACAGGGTTCGGCCGGGGAGCTGTTTTTT. The encoded protein is CASSQDKTGQGSAGELFF.

CDR3 region: CASSLPRGDNQPQHF. For the CDR3, the DNA is TGTGCCAGCAGCCTTCCCAGGGGAGACAATCAGCCCCAGCATTTT. V and J are TRBV5-6 and TRBJ1-5; D may be TRBD1 (6 bases). The germline V gene has CDR1 SGHDT and CDR2 YYEEEE. Trimming shortened V by 4 bases and J by 3 bases, and 14 bases separated the two germline ends. This CDR3 spans 15 amino acids.

This clone has only one observation. V and J are TRBV27 and TRBJ2-1, with TRBD2 matching over 10 bases. The junction had 9 bases not matched to a gene; V was cut back by 5 bases and J by 8 bases. Germline V gene data show CDR1 as MNHEY and CDR2 as SMNVEV (reference sequence). The CDR3 sequence is 15 residues long. For the CDR3, the DNA is TGTGCCAGCAGTCAAAGGGCTAGCGGGGGTGATGAGCAGTTCTTC. It is translated as CASSQRASGGDEQFF.

The chain has TRBV28 and TRBJ1-5; 7 bases align to TRBD1. From germline, CDR1 is MDHEN and CDR2 SYDVKM. Trimming cost V 5 bases and J 7 bases; bases outside gene matches: 11. CDR3 length: 15 amino acids. The CDR3 DNA sequence: TGTGCCAGCAGTACGACCCGGACAGGAAGCCAGCCCCAGCATTTT. It codes for CASSTTRTGSQPQHF.

This clone was seen a few times. V and J are TRBV5-4 and TRBJ2-1; D is perhaps TRBD1 (6 bases). The CDR3 extends over 15 amino acids. Germline CDR1 reads SGHNT; CDR2 reads YYREEE (reference sequence). The germline V and J ends were trimmed by 2 bases and 7 bases, with 16 bases remaining between them. CDR3 sequence: CASSLEQGVGNEQFF. DNA of the CDR3: TGTGCCAGCAGCTTAGAACAGGGAGTGGGGAATGAGCAGTTCTTC. The variable domain in full, with the rest retrieved from reference TRBV5-4 and TRBJ2-1, is ETGVTQSPTHLIKTRGQQVTLRCSSQSGHNTVSWYQQALGQGPQFIFQYYREEENGRGNFPPRFSGLQFPNYSSELNVNALELDDSALYLCASSLEQGVGNEQFFGPGTRLTVL.

A single count supports this clone. The chain uses TRBV9 and TRBJ2-1; tentative D call: TRBD2 (6 bases). V lost 6 bases to trimming and J lost 11 bases, with 18 bases between them. Germline V gene sequence: CDR1 SGDLS, CDR2 YYNGEE. The CDR3 spans 13 residues. CDR3 DNA: TGTGCCAGCAAAGGAGGGGTCGACGAGCAGCAGTTCTTC. It is translated as CASKGGVDEQQFF.

This clone has only one observation. The chain uses TRBV19 and TRBJ2-7; 10 bases are a match to TRBD2. With V trimmed by 5 bases and J by 4 bases, 8 bases remained unmatched. Germline-derived CDR1 and CDR2 are LNHDA and SQIVND (reference sequence). CDR3 length equals 15 residues. CDR3 amino acids: CASSSSSGGIYEQYF. DNA for the CDR3: TGTGCCAGTAGTTCCTCTAGCGGGGGTATTTACGAGCAGTACTTC.

The chain employs TRBV28 and TRBJ1-5, with a possible D match to TRBD1 (5 bases). V was trimmed by 3 bases and J by 3 bases, leaving 9 bases between them. The CDR3 totals 14 residues. Germline loops: CDR1 MDHEN, CDR2 SYDVKM. The CDR3 sequence is CASSFPGNNQPQHF. The CDR3 nucleotides are TGTGCCAGCAGTTTCCCAGGGAACAATCAGCCCCAGCATTTT. Full variable domain (rest looked up from reference TRBV28 and TRBJ1-5): DVKVTQSSRYLVKRTGEKVFLECVQDMDHENMFWYRQDPGLGLRLIYFSYDVKMKEKGDIPEGYSVSREKKERFSLILESASTNQTSMYLCASSFPGNNQPQHFGDGTRLSIL.

V and J are TRBV29-1 and TRBJ1-2; no clear D. The CDR3 sequence is 13 residues long. The ends were cut back, 0 bases at V and 2 bases at J, with 7 bases in the middle. Per germline, CDR1 SQVTM and CDR2 ANQGSEA. CDR3 amino acids: CSVEEASNYGYTF. As DNA, the CDR3 is TGCAGCGTTGAAGAAGCCTCGAACTATGGCTACACCTTC.

The genes are TRBV5-1 and TRBJ1-4; D unclear. The V end was cut by 7 bases, the J end by 5 bases, with 15 bases between. Germline V gene data show CDR1 as SGHRS and CDR2 as YFSETQ. The CDR3 sequence is 14 residues long. The CDR3 region has the DNA TGCGCCAGCTCCCCCGGGATGCTCAATGAAAAACTGTTTTTT. Translating it yields CASSPGMLNEKLFF.

The DNA of the CDR3 is TGTGCCAGCAGTAGGACAGAGTCACTTCGGGCCCAGTACTTC. Residues: CASSRTESLRAQYF. The chain joins TRBV25-1 to TRBJ2-5; tentatively, D is TRBD1 (6 bases). This CDR3 contains 14 residues. Trimming stripped 5 bases from V and 9 bases from J, with 19 bases between. Germline V gene sequence: CDR1 MGHDK, CDR2 SYGVNS. The full variable domain, in which reference TRBV25-1 and TRBJ2-5 provide the parts outside the CDR3, is EADIYQTPRYLVIGTGKKITLECSQTMGHDKMYWYQQDPGMELHLIHYSYGVNSTEKGDLSSESTVSRIRTEHFPLTLESARPSHTSQYLCASSRTESLRAQYFGPGTRLLVL.

The chain has TRBV5-4 and TRBJ1-1; no definite D call. V was cut by 0 bases and J by 3 bases, with 9 bases left in between. CDR1 is SGHNT and CDR2 is YYREEE in the germline V gene (reference sequence). The CDR3 totals 14 residues. CDR3 DNA: TGTGCCAGCAGCTTGGCTCCGCAGTACACTGAAGCTTTCTTT. Translating it yields CASSLAPQYTEAFF.

The J gene is TRBJ1-6, the V gene TRBV30; 7 bases match TRBD1. CDR1 is GTSNPN, CDR2 SVGIG, per germline (reference sequence). V lost 5 bases, J lost 14 bases, and 15 bases stayed unmatched. This CDR3 is built from 14 residues. The CDR3 reads CAWVKGGRINSLHF. CDR3 sequence (DNA): TGTGCCTGGGTCAAAGGGGGCCGTATCAATTCCCTCCACTTT.